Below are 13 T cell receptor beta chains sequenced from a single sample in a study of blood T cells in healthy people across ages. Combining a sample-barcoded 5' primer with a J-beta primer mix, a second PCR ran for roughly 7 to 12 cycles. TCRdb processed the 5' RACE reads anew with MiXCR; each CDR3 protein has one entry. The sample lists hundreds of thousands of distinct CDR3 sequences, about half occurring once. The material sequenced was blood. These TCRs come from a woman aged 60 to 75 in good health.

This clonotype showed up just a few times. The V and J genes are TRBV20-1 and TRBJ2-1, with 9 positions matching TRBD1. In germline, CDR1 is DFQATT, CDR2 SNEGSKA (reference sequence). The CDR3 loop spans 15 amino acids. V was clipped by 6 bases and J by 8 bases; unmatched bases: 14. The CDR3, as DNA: TGCAGTGCCCCTGGGCCCGGGACAGGGAGCGATGAGCAGTTCTTC. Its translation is CSAPGPGTGSDEQFF.

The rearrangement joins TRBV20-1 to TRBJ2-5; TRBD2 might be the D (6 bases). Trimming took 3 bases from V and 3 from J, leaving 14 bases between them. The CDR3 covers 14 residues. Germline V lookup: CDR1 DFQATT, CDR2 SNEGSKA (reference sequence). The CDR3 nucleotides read TGCAGTGCTAGTTCGGGAGTGGGGAAAGAGACCCAGTACTTC. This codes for CSASSGVGKETQYF.

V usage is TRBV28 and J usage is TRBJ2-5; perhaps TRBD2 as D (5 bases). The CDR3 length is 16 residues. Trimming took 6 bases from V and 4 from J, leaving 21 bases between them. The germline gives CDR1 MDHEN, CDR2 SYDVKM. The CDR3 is CASSPQEGVSPETQYF. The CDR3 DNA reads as TGTGCCAGCAGCCCGCAAGAGGGTGTAAGCCCAGAGACCCAGTACTTC.

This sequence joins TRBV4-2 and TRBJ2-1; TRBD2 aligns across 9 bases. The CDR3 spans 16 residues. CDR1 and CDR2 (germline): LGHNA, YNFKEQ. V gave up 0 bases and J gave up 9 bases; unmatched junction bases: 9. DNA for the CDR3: TGTGCCAGCAGCCAAGATCGCGCGGGAGGGCGTATTGAGCAGTTCTTC. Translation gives CASSQDRAGGRIEQFF.

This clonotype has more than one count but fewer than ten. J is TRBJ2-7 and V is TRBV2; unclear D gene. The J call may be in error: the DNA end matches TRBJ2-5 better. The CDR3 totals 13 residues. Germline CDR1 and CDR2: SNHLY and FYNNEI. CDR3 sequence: CASIKEIRETQYF. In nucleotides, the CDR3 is TGTGCCAGCATTAAGGAGATAAGGGAGACCCAGTACTTC.

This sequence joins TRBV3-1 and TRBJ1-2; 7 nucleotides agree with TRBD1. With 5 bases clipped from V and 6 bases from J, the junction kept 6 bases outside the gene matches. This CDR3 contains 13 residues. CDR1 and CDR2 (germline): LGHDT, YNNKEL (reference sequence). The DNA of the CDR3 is TGTGCCAGCAGCTCAACCGGGACAGATGGCTACACCTTC. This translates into CASSSTGTDGYTF.

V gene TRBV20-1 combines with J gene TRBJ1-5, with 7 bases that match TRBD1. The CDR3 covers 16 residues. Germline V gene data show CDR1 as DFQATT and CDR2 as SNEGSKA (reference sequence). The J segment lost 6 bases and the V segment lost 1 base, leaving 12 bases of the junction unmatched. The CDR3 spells CSARGGGYRGGQPQHF. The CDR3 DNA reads TGCAGTGCTAGAGGAGGGGGGTACAGGGGCGGTCAGCCCCAGCATTTT.

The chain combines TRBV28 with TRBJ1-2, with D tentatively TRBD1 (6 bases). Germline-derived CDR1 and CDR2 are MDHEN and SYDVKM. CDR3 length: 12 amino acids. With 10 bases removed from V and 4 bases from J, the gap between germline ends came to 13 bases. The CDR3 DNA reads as TGTGCCACCGAAGACAGGCTCTATGGCTACACCTTC. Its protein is CATEDRLYGYTF.

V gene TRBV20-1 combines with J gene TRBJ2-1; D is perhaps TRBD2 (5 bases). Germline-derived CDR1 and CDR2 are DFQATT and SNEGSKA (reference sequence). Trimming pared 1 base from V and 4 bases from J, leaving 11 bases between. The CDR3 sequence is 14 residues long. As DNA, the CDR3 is TGCAGTGCTAGAGGGCGGGTCATTTACAATGAGCAGTTCTTC. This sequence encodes CSARGRVIYNEQFF.

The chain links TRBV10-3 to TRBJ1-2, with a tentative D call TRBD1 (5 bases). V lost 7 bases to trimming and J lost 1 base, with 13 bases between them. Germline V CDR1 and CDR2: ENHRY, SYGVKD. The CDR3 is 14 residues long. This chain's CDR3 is CAINGGTFNYGYTF. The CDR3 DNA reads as TGTGCCATCAACGGAGGGACCTTTAACTATGGCTACACCTTC.

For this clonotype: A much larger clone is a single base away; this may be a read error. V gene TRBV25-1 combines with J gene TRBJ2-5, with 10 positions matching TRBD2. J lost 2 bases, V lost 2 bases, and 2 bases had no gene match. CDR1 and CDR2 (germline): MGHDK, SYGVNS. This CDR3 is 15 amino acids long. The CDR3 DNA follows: TGTGCCAGCAGTGAAGCGGGACTAGCGCAAGAGACCCAGTACTTC. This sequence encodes CASSEAGLAQETQYF.

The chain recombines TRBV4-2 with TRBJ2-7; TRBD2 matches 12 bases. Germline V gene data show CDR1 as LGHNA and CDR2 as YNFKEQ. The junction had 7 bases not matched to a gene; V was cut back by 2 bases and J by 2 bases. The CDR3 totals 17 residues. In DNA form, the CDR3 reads TGTGCCAGCAGCCAATACACTAGCGGGAGGCCCACCTACGAGCAGTACTTC. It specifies CASSQYTSGRPTYEQYF.

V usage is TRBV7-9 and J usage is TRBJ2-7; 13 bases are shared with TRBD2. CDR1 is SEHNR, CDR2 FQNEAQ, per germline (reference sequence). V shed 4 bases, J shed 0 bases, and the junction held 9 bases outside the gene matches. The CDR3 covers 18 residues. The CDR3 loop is CASSYPGLAGRFSYEQYF. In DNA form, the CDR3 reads TGTGCCAGCAGCTATCCGGGACTAGCGGGGCGCTTCTCCTACGAGCAGTACTTC.